The text below deals with one T cell receptor beta chain. The antigen remains unidentified. The data were obtained in a study of cytomegalovirus exposure and HLA in healthy donors. Background on the study: From about 179 million T cells, an earlier analysis saw 117 million unique TCR beta sequences.

General study results and limits: The study put under 200 TCR beta chains on its list as cytomegalovirus-associated.

Regarding donors, all were healthy bone marrow donors. Sampled while nominally healthy, donors likely had unrecorded immune exposures. Primers included in the PCR were 60 Vbeta and 13 Jbeta primers. Here immunoSEQ multiplex PCR was the method, and the copy in TCRdb shows in-frame clones only, minus some. The profile covers hundreds of thousands of clones, with 75% appearing a single time and less than 2% taken by the ten largest. The germline CDR1 and CDR2 sequences are SEHNR and FQNEAQ (reference sequence). The junction had 16 bases not matched to a gene; V was cut back by 3 bases and J by 9 bases. CDR3 size: 16 residues.

The specimen sequenced was PBMCs. The receptor's source is a woman under 40 in good health and CMV-seronegative. The chain employs TRBV7-9 and TRBJ2-5, with 7 bases matching TRBD2. CDR3: CASSLSGGGYGAAQYF. The CDR3 DNA reads as TGTGCCAGCAGCTTGTCGGGAGGCGGGTACGGGGCGGCCCAGTACTTC.